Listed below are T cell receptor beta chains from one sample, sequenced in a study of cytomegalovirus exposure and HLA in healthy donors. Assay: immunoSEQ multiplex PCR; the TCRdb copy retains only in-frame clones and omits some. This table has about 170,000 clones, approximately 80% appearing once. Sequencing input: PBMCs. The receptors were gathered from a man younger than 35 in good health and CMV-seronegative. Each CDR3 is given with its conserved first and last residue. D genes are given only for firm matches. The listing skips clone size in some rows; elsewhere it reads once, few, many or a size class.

TGTGCCAGCAGCCTACCTGAGGTCCCGAAGACCCAGTACTTC	CASSLPEVPKTQYF	.	.	TRBJ2-5	TRBV11-2
TGTGCCAGCAGTTCCTACAGGGGGCAGAGTGAAAAACTGTTTTTT	CASSSYRGQSEKLFF	.	TRBD1	TRBJ1-4	TRBV28
TGTGCCAGTAGTGGGGGGGACATGAGGCCCCTCAATCAGCCCCAGCATTTT	CASSGGDMRPLNQPQHF	.	.	TRBJ1-5	TRBV19
TGTGGTTGGGCGGGACCCGGGAATGAGCAGTTCTTC	CGWAGPGNEQFF	.	.	TRBJ2-1	TRBV5-4
TGTGCTAGTGGATCTAGCGGGGACTACCAAGAGACCCAGTACTTC	CASGSSGDYQETQYF	.	TRBD2	TRBJ2-5	TRBV12-5
TGTGCCAGCAGCTTGAGGGGTACGAGGTCCTACGAGCAGTACTTC	CASSLRGTRSYEQYF	.	.	TRBJ2-7	TRBV5-6
TGTGCCAGCAGCGAATCATGGAACACTGAAGCTTTCTTT	CASSESWNTEAFF	.	.	TRBJ1-1	TRBV9
TGTGCCAGCAGTCTCGCCGGTCCCGGGGAGCTGTTTTTT	CASSLAGPGELFF	.	.	TRBJ2-2	TRBV28
TGTGCCAGCAGTTCGCCAGGGATCCACGAGCAGTACTTC	CASSSPGIHEQYF	.	.	TRBJ2-7	TRBV28
TGTGCCAGCATAGGTGGAGTAGCGAAGCAGTTCTTC	CASIGGVAKQFF	.	.	TRBJ2-1	TRBV2
TGTGCCAGCAGCTTAGCGGGGAGGGCCCAGAATGAGCAGTTCTTC	CASSLAGRAQNEQFF	.	TRBD2	TRBJ2-1	TRBV11-3
TGTGCCAGCAGTTACAGGGGACAGGAAAATCAGCCCCAGCATTTT	CASSYRGQENQPQHF	.	TRBD1	TRBJ1-5	TRBV6-6
TGCGCCAGCTCCCTTGGGGGACTAAATGAGCAGTTCTTC	CASSLGGLNEQFF	once	TRBD2	TRBJ2-1	TRBV5-1
TGTGCCAGCAGGAAGAGCGATGAGCAGTTCTTC	CASRKSDEQFF	.	.	TRBJ2-1	TRBV11-1
TGTGCCAGCAGTTTCGGGGGGAGCACCGGGGAGCTGTTTTTT	CASSFGGSTGELFF	.	TRBD2	TRBJ2-2	TRBV27
TGTGCCAGCAGCCAAGCAAGGGGGCTGAACACTGAAGCTTTCTTT	CASSQARGLNTEAFF	.	TRBD1	TRBJ1-1	TRBV14
TGTGCCAGCAAAGAAACAGGGGCGGGGTACGAGCAGTACTTC	CASKETGAGYEQYF	.	.	TRBJ2-7	TRBV6-5
TGTGCCAGCAAAAGACAGGGGACCTCTTACGAGCAGTACTTC	CASKRQGTSYEQYF	.	TRBD1	TRBJ2-7	TRBV27
TGTGCCAGCAGAAAATTTGGGACAGGACCCAATCAGCCCCAGCATTTT	CASRKFGTGPNQPQHF	.	TRBD1	TRBJ1-5	TRBV28
TGCGCCAGCAGCTTGGTGGGGCTGGATACGCAGTATTTT	CASSLVGLDTQYF	.	.	TRBJ2-3	TRBV5-1
TGTGCCAGCAGCCCGTCCGACAGGGGCCCCAATCAGCCCCAGCATTTT	CASSPSDRGPNQPQHF	.	TRBD1	TRBJ1-5	TRBV7-2
TGTGCCAGCAGTTTACTCGGTACTGGGGCCAACGTCCTGGCTTTC	CASSLLGTGANVLAF	.	.	TRBJ2-6	TRBV27
TGTGCCAGCAGGGCGGATGGCGTTAATGAAAAACTGTTTTTT	CASRADGVNEKLFF	.	.	TRBJ1-4	TRBV7-9
TGTGCCAGCAGCGCTACCATGGGGACAGGGTTCTACGAGCAGTACTTC	CASSATMGTGFYEQYF	.	TRBD1	TRBJ2-7	TRBV7-6
TGTGCCAGCAGCTTAGTTGTGGGCGGGGGGGCCTCCTACAATGAGCAGTTCTTC	CASSLVVGGGASYNEQFF	.	TRBD2	TRBJ2-1	TRBV7-8
TGTGCCAGCAGCCCGGACAGGGTCTACGAGCAGTACTTC	CASSPDRVYEQYF	.	TRBD1	TRBJ2-7	TRBV7-2
TGTGCCAGCAGAAAACAGGGCTCTGGGGCCAAAAACATTCAGTACTTC	CASRKQGSGAKNIQYF	.	.	TRBJ2-4	TRBV7-9
TGTGCCAGCAGCTGGGGACTAGCGGGAGAGGACGGTGGCGACGAGCAGTACTTC	CASSWGLAGEDGGDEQYF	.	TRBD2	TRBJ2-7	TRBV13
TGCAGCGTTGTGGTCCAGGGGGCATCCGGGGAGCTGTTTTTT	CSVVVQGASGELFF	.	TRBD1	TRBJ2-2	TRBV29-1
TGCAGTGCCCCCGCAGGAGGTGGCTACACCTTC	CSAPAGGGYTF	.	.	TRBJ1-2	TRBV20-1
TGTGCCAGCAGCTTAGGGGACAGGGCTCTCTTGGCAGATACGCAGTATTTT	CASSLGDRALLADTQYF	.	TRBD1	TRBJ2-3	TRBV7-2
TGTGCCAGCAGCTTAAACACAGGGCTTAACACCGGGGAGCTGTTTTTT	CASSLNTGLNTGELFF	.	.	TRBJ2-2	TRBV7-6
TGTGCCAGCAGCTTGTCAGTTATTGCGGGACAGGGAATCGCTGAAGCTTTCTTT	CASSLSVIAGQGIAEAFF	few	TRBD1	TRBJ1-1	TRBV5-6
TGTGCCAGCACTCTCGGCGAGCAGTACTTC	CASTLGEQYF	.	.	TRBJ2-7	TRBV27
TGTGCCAGCAGCTTAGGTCCAGGGGGCTACGAGCAGTACTTC	CASSLGPGGYEQYF	.	TRBD1	TRBJ2-7	TRBV7-9
TGTGCCAGCTCTCTTACAGCTGGGGGGGTGCGGTCCTACAATGAGCAGTTCTTC	CASSLTAGGVRSYNEQFF	.	TRBD2	TRBJ2-1	TRBV18
TGTGCCAGCAGTTTATTGGGGGGGCCACACAATCAGCCCCAGCATTTT	CASSLLGGPHNQPQHF	.	.	TRBJ1-5	TRBV28
TGTGCCAGCAGTGAACGACAGGGCGGTGAAAAACTGTTTTTT	CASSERQGGEKLFF	.	TRBD1	TRBJ1-4	TRBV2
TGTGCCTGGGTTGAAGGGCTAGCGGGAGGAGAGACCCAGTACTTC	CAWVEGLAGGETQYF	.	TRBD2	TRBJ2-5	TRBV30
TGTGCCAGCAGCCACAACTCCGTGAGCTCCTACAATGAGCAGTTCTTC	CASSHNSVSSYNEQFF	once	.	TRBJ2-1	TRBV14
TGTGCCATCAGTCCAGACTTCTATGGCTACACCTTC	CAISPDFYGYTF	.	.	TRBJ1-2	TRBV10-3
TGCGCCAGCTATGGGGGGACAGGGCGAGGCACTGAAGCTTTCTTT	CASYGGTGRGTEAFF	.	TRBD1	TRBJ1-1	TRBV5-1
TGTGCCAGCAGCGCTAGCGGGCGCTACAATGAGCAGTTCTTC	CASSASGRYNEQFF	.	TRBD2	TRBJ2-1	TRBV9
TGTGCCAGCAGATATACGACAGGCATTTGGAACACTGAAGCTTTCTTT	CASRYTTGIWNTEAFF	.	.	TRBJ1-1	TRBV28
TGTGCCACCAGCCCGAGGGTAAGGAAAAGGAATGAGCAGTTCTTC	CATSPRVRKRNEQFF	.	.	TRBJ2-1	TRBV15
TGCGCCAGCGGGGGGAAGGGTGGCTACACCTTC	CASGGKGGYTF	once	.	TRBJ1-2	TRBV10-2
TGTGCCAGCAGCCCACAATCCGGGGAAAAACTGTTTTTT	CASSPQSGEKLFF	.	.	TRBJ1-4	TRBV13
TGTGCCACCCCTAAGGAGGGGCCGATGGCTTTC	CATPKEGPMAF	few	.	TRBJ2-6	TRBV7-9